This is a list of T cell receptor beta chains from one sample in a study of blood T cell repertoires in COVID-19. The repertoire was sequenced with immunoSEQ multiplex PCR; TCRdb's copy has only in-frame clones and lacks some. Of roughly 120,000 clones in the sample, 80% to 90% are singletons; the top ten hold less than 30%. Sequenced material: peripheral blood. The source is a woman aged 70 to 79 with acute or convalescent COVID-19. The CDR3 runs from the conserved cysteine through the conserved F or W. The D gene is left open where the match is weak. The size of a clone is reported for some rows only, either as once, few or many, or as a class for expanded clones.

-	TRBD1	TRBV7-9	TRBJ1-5	CASSLDRGRGNQPQHF	TGTGCCAGCAGCCTAGACAGGGGGCGAGGTAATCAGCCCCAGCATTTT
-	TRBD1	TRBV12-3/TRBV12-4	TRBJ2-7	CASRTGGGYEQYF	TGTGCCAGCAGGACAGGGGGAGGGTACGAGCAGTACTTC
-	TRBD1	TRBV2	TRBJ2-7	CASRGGGQGAYEQYF	TGTGCCAGCAGAGGGGGGGGACAGGGCGCCTACGAGCAGTACTTC
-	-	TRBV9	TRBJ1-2	CASIEGRGSFAGYTF	TGTGCCAGCATTGAGGGCAGGGGATCGTTTGCCGGCTACACCTTC
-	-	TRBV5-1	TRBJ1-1	CASSRRGVSEAFF	TGCGCCAGCAGCAGAAGGGGCGTCTCTGAAGCTTTCTTT
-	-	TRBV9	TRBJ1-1	CASSVGDTNTEAFF	TGTGCCAGCAGCGTAGGAGATACGAACACTGAAGCTTTCTTT
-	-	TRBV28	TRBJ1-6	CASSPGGRNNSPLHF	TGTGCCAGCAGTCCGGGAGGGAGAAATAATTCACCCCTCCACTTT
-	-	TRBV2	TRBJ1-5	CASRGPWGNQPQHF	TGTGCCAGCAGGGGCCCCTGGGGCAATCAGCCCCAGCATTTT
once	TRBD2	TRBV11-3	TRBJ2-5	CASSLERGGVQETQYF	TGTGCCAGCAGCTTAGAGCGGGGGGGCGTTCAAGAGACCCAGTACTTC
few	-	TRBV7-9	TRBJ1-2	CASSLVQGPYGYTF	TGTGCCAGCAGCTTAGTACAGGGACCCTATGGCTACACCTTC
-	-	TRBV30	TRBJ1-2	CAWTKTPGQFFYGYTF	TGTGCCTGGACCAAAACCCCCGGACAGTTTTTCTATGGCTACACCTTC
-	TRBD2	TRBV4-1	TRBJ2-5	CASSPLTSSGGETQYF	TGCGCCAGCAGCCCACTGACCTCTAGCGGGGGTGAGACCCAGTACTTC
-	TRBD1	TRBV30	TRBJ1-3	CAWSRDSGNTIYF	TGTGCCTGGAGTCGGGACAGTGGAAACACCATATATTTT
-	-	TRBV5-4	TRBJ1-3	CASSLGGAQGANTIYF	TGTGCCAGCAGCTTGGGAGGAGCGCAGGGTGCAAACACCATATATTTT
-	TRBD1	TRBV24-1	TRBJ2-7	CATSDDRVYEQYF	TGTGCCACCAGTGATGACAGGGTCTACGAGCAGTACTTC
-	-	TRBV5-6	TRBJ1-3	CASSLGRRMMAVGNTIYF	TGTGCCAGCAGCTTGGGTCGCCGCATGATGGCTGTCGGAAACACCATATATTTT
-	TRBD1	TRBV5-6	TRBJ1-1	CASSLGWTGKRAEAFF	TGTGCCAGCAGCTTGGGATGGACAGGCAAGAGGGCTGAAGCTTTCTTT
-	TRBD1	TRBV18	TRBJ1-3	CASSPTRTGEWIRSGNTIYF	TGTGCCAGCTCGCCCACTAGGACAGGGGAGTGGATCCGCTCTGGAAACACCATATATTTT
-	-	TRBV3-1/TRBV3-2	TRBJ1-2	CASSQEGVGYGYTF	TGTGCCAGCAGCCAAGAAGGGGTCGGCTATGGCTACACCTTC
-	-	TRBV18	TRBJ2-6	CASSPNESGANVLTF	TGTGCCAGCTCACCGAATGAGTCTGGGGCCAACGTCCTGACTTTC
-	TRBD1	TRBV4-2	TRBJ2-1	CASSQDRQGAWNEQFF	TGTGCCAGCAGCCAAGATCGGCAGGGGGCCTGGAATGAGCAGTTCTTC
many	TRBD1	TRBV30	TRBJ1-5	CAWSPRQGTQPQHF	TGTGCCTGGAGTCCCAGACAGGGCACTCAGCCCCAGCATTTT
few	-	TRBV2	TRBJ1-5	CASSLRGISNQPQHF	TGTGCCAGCAGTTTAAGGGGAATTAGCAATCAGCCCCAGCATTTT
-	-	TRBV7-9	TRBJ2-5	CASSPGGRPETQYF	TGTGCCAGCAGCCCGGGGGGCCGTCCGGAGACCCAGTACTTC
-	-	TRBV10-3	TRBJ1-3	CAILGRGNTIYF	TGTGCCATCCTTGGCAGGGGAAACACCATATATTTT
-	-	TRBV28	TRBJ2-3	CASSLPSGRDTQYF	TGTGCCAGCAGTTTGCCCTCGGGGAGAGATACGCAGTATTTT
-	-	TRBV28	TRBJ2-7	CATGGYEQYF	TGTGCCACCGGAGGTTACGAGCAGTACTTC
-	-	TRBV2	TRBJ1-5	CASRSYSSNQPQHF	TGTGCCAGCAGGAGCTATAGTAGCAATCAGCCCCAGCATTTT
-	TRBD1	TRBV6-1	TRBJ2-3	CASSERQGHTDTQYF	TGTGCCAGCAGTGAACGACAGGGGCACACAGATACGCAGTATTTT
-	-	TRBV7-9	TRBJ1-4	CASSGTGRHNEKLFF	TGTGCCAGCAGCGGAACAGGGCGTCATAATGAAAAACTGTTTTTT
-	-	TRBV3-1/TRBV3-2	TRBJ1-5	CASSQYMGGPQHF	TGTGCCAGCAGCCAGTACATGGGAGGGCCCCAGCATTTT
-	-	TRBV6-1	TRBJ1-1	CASSPWRGTEAFF	TGTGCCAGCAGTCCGTGGCGGGGCACTGAAGCTTTCTTT
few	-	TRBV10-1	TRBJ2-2	CASSSGNTGELFF	TGCGCCAGCAGTTCAGGGAACACCGGGGAGCTGTTTTTT
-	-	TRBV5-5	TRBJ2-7	CASSLSQVYYEQYF	TGTGCCAGCAGCTTGAGCCAGGTTTACTACGAGCAGTACTTC
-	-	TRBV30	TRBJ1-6	CAWSVEGRRWSPLHF	TGTGCCTGGAGTGTGGAGGGGCGACGTTGGTCACCCCTCCACTTT
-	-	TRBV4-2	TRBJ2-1	CASSQTSLMLPPDNEQFF	TGTGCCAGCAGCCAAACATCATTAATGCTTCCACCAGACAATGAGCAGTTCTTC
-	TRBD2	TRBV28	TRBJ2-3	CASSLRGADTQYF	TGTGCCAGCAGTTTACGGGGGGCAGATACGCAGTATTTT
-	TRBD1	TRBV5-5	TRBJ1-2	CASSATGDHGYTF	TGTGCCAGCAGCGCAACAGGGGATCACGGCTACACCTTC
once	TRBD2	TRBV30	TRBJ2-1	CAWYSGGYNEQFF	TGTGCCTGGTATAGCGGGGGGTACAATGAGCAGTTCTTC
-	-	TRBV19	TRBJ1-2	CASQTSGGRRDDYTF	TGTGCCAGTCAAACTTCTGGCGGACGGAGGGATGACTACACCTTC
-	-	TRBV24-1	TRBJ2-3	CATSDSLETTERADTQYF	TGTGCCACCAGTGATTCTCTTGAGACAACTGAGAGGGCAGATACGCAGTATTTT
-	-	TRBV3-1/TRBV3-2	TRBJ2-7	CASSSTDGEQYF	TGTGCCAGCAGCTCAACTGACGGGGAGCAGTACTTC
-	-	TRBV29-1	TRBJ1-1	CSVVLQGPYTEAFF	TGCAGCGTTGTCCTACAGGGTCCGTACACTGAAGCTTTCTTT